These T cell receptor beta chains were read from a single sample in a study of response to subunit inactivated influenza vaccine. TCRdb re-called the RT-PCR reads with MiXCR, one entry per CDR3 protein. The sample yields about 700,000 distinct CDR3 sequences, approximately 14% seen once. The specimen comprised PBMCs from blood, sampled around 15 days before vaccination. These receptors all stem from a man aged 50-59 years who received an inactivated influenza vaccine. Each CDR3 is given with its conserved first and last residue. The order of the fields is CDR3 length, V gene, CDR3 protein.

cdr3_length: 16; v_call: TRBV12-3/TRBV12-4; cdr3_aa: CASSLGTGLGSQPQHF
cdr3_length: 15; v_call: TRBV27; cdr3_aa: CASSRTGTRNYEQYF
cdr3_length: 15; v_call: TRBV4-2; cdr3_aa: CASSQEVLGQETQYF
cdr3_length: 14; v_call: TRBV9; cdr3_aa: CASSVTAEPYEQYF
cdr3_length: 13; v_call: TRBV20-1; cdr3_aa: CSAETGNQETQYF
cdr3_length: 15; v_call: TRBV29-1; cdr3_aa: CSVEEPGTTDYEQYF
cdr3_length: 15; v_call: TRBV20-1; cdr3_aa: CSARFLPWGTDTQYF
cdr3_length: 16; v_call: TRBV20-1; cdr3_aa: CSARGGLAGYTGELFF
cdr3_length: 15; v_call: TRBV7-9; cdr3_aa: CASSLAGRLGHEQFF
cdr3_length: 14; v_call: TRBV28; cdr3_aa: CASIGGPRTGELFF
cdr3_length: 11; v_call: TRBV7-2; cdr3_aa: CASSFPSEQYF
cdr3_length: 16; v_call: TRBV15; cdr3_aa: CATSPPAGNRIGELFF
cdr3_length: 16; v_call: TRBV7-9; cdr3_aa: CASSFSQLATQETQYF
cdr3_length: 15; v_call: TRBV10-3; cdr3_aa: CAISALTGNNSPLHF
cdr3_length: 16; v_call: TRBV4-1; cdr3_aa: CASSQVQGRRNTEAFF
cdr3_length: 14; v_call: TRBV11-2; cdr3_aa: CASSFGVAEETQYF
cdr3_length: 13; v_call: TRBV20-1; cdr3_aa: CSEGQGANEKLFF
cdr3_length: 16; v_call: TRBV5-1; cdr3_aa: CASSLVGQGAKNIQYF